The TCR beta chain described here comes from a study of patients and donors after allogeneic stem cell transplantation. CDR1 and CDR2 from the germline V gene are LGHNA and YNFKEQ. The V end was cut by 0 bases, the J end by 0 bases, with 6 bases between. The CDR3 consists of 15 residues. TCRdb re-derived calls from the RT-PCR reads in MiXCR, one entry per CDR3 protein. This table holds approximately 33,000 distinct CDR3 sequences, under 7.5% found once. This clonotype was observed at least ten times. The rearrangement links TRBV4-2 to TRBJ1-3; D remains ambiguous. The source of this sequence is a human donor who was either an allogeneic HSCT recipient or a stem cell or donor lymphocyte infusion donor (not recorded which). It is not recorded whose cells these are; they may come from a transplant donor. Sequencing input: blood, either unsorted or a sorted T cell fraction (not recorded which). Here the CDR3 DNA reads TGTGCCAGCAGCCAAGACGAGTACTCTGGAAACACCATATATTTT. Translated, it gives CASSQDEYSGNTIYF.